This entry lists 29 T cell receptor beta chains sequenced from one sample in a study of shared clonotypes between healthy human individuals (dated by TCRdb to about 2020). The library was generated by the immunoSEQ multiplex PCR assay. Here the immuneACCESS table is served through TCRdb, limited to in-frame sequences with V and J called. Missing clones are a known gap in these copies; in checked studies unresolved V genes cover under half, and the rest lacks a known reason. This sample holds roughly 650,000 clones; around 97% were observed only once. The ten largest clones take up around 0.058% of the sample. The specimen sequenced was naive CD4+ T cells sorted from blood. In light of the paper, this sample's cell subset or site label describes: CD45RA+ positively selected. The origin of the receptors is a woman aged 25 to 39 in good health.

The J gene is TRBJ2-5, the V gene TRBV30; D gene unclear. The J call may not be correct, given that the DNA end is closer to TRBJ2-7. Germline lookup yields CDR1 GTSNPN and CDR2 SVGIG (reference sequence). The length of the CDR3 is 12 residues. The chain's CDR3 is CAWSGGPYEQYF. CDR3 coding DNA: TGTGCCTGGAGTGGCGGACCCTACGAGCAGTACTTC.

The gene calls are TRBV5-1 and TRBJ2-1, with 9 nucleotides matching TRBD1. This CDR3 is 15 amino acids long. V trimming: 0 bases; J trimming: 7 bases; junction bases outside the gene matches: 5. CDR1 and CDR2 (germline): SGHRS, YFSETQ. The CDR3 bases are TGCGCCAGCAGCTTGGAGGGACAGGGTTATAATGAGCAGTTCTTC. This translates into CASSLEGQGYNEQFF. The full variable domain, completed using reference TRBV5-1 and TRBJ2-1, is KAGVTQTPRYLIKTRGQQVTLSCSPISGHRSVSWYQQTPGQGLQFLFEYFSETQRNKGNFPGRFSGRQFSNSRSEMNVSTLELGDSALYLCASSLEGQGYNEQFFGPGTRLTVL.

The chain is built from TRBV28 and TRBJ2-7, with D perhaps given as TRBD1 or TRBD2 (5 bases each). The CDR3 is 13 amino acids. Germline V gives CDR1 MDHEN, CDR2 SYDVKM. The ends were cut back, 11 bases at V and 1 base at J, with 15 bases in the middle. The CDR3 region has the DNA TGTGCCGCTAACCGGGGCTCGTCCTACGAGCAGTACTTC. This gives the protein CAANRGSSYEQYF.

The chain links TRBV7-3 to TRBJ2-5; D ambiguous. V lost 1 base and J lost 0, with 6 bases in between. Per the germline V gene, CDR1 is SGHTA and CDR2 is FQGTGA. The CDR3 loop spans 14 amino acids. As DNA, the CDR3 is TGTGCCAGCAGCTTAAGAGGACACCAAGAGACCCAGTACTTC. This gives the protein CASSLRGHQETQYF.

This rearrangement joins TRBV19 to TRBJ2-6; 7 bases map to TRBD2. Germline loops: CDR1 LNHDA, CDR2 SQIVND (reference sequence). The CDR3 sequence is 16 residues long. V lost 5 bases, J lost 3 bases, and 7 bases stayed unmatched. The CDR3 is CASSERGVYGANVLTF. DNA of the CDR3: TGTGCCAGTAGTGAGCGGGGAGTCTATGGGGCCAACGTCCTGACTTTC. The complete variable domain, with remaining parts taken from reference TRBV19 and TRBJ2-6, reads DGGITQSPKYLFRKEGQNVTLSCEQNLNHDAMYWYRQDPGQGLRLIYYSQIVNDFQKGDIAEGYSVSREKKESFPLTVTSAQKNPTAFYLCASSERGVYGANVLTFGAGSRLTVL.

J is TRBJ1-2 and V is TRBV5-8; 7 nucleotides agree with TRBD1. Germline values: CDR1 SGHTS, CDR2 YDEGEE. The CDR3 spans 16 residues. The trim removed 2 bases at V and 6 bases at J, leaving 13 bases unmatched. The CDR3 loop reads CASSFWNRRGADGYTF. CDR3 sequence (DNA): TGTGCCAGCAGCTTTTGGAACCGCAGGGGGGCGGATGGCTACACCTTC.

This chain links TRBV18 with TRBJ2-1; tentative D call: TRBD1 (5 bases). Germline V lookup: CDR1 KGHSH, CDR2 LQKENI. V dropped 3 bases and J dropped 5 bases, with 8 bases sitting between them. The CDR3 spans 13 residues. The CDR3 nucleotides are TGTGCCAGCTCACCTCCAGGGCACAATGAGCAGTTCTTC. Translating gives CASSPPGHNEQFF.

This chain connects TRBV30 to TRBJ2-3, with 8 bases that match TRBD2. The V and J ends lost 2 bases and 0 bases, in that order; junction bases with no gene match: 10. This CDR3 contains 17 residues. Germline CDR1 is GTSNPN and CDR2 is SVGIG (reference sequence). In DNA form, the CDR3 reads TGTGCCTGGAGTCCTGGCGGGAGGAAACCTAGCACAGATACGCAGTATTTT. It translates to CAWSPGGRKPSTDTQYF.

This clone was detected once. CDR3 loop: CAWRDVGRSSYGYTF. CDR3 sequence (DNA): TGTGCCTGGAGGGACGTTGGACGGAGTTCCTATGGCTACACCTTC. This chain joins TRBV30 and TRBJ1-2; D not resolved. V was cut by 3 bases and J by 4 bases, with 18 bases left in between. The CDR3 is made up of 15 amino acids. The germline CDR1 and CDR2 sequences are GTSNPN and SVGIG (reference sequence).

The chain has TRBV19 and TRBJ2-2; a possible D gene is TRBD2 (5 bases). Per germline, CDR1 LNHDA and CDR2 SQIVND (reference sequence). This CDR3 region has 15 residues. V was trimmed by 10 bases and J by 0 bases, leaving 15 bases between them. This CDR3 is CATNGVSSNTGELFF. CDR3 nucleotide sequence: TGTGCCACCAACGGGGTTTCCTCGAACACCGGGGAGCTGTTTTTT.

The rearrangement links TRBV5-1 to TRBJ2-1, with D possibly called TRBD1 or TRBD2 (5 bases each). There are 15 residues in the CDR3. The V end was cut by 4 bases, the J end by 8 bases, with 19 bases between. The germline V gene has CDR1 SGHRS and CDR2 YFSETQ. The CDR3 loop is CASSHTGTGGYEQFF. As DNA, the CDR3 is TGCGCCAGCAGCCACACCGGGACCGGAGGCTATGAGCAGTTCTTC.

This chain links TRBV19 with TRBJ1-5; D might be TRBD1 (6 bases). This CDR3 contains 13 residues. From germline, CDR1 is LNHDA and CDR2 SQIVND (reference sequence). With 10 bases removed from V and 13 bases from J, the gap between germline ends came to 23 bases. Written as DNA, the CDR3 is TGTGCCACCACTAACAGGGAGTCCACGGGACAGCATTTT. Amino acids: CATTNRESTGQHF.

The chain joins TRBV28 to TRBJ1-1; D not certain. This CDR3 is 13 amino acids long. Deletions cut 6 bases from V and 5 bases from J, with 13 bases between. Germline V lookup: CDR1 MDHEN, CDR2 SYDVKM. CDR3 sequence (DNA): TGTGCCAGCAGCCTGGATATCTGGACTGAAGCTTTCTTT. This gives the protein CASSLDIWTEAFF. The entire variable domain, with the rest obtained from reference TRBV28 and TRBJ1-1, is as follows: DVKVTQSSRYLVKRTGEKVFLECVQDMDHENMFWYRQDPGLGLRLIYFSYDVKMKEKGDIPEGYSVSREKKERFSLILESASTNQTSMYLCASSLDIWTEAFFGQGTRLTVV.

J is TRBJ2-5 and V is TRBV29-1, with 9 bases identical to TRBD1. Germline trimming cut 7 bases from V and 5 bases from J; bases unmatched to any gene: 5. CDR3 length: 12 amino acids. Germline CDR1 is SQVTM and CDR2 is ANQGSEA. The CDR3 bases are TGCAGCGGGACAGGGGCTGTGGAGACCCAGTACTTC. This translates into CSGTGAVETQYF.

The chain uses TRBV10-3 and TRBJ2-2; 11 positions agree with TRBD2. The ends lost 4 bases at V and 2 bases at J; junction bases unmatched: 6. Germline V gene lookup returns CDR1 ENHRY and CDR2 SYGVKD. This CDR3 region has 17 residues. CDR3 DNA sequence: TGTGCCATCAGTGTAGTAGCGGGAGGGCCAAACACCGGGGAGCTGTTTTTT. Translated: CAISVVAGGPNTGELFF.

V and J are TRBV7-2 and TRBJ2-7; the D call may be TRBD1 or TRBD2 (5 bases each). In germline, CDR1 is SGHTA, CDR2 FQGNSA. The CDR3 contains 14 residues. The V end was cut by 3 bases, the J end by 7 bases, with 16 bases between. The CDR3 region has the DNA TGTGCCAGCAGCTTGAGACTCCAGGGCGGGGAGCAGTACTTC. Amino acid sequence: CASSLRLQGGEQYF.

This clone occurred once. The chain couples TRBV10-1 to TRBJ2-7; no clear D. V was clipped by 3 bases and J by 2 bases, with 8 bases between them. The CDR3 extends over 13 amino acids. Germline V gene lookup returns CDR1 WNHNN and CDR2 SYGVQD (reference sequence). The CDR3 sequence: CASSDSTTYEQYF. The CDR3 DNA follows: TGCGCCAGCAGTGACTCGACGACCTACGAGCAGTACTTC.

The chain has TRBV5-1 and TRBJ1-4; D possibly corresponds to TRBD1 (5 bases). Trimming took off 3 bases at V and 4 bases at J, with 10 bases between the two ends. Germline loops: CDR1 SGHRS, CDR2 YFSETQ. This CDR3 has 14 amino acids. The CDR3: CASSSLDSNEKLFF. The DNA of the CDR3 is TGCGCCAGCAGCTCTCTCGACAGTAATGAAAAACTGTTTTTT. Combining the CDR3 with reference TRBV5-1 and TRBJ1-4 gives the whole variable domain KAGVTQTPRYLIKTRGQQVTLSCSPISGHRSVSWYQQTPGQGLQFLFEYFSETQRNKGNFPGRFSGRQFSNSRSEMNVSTLELGDSALYLCASSSLDSNEKLFFGSGTQLSVL.

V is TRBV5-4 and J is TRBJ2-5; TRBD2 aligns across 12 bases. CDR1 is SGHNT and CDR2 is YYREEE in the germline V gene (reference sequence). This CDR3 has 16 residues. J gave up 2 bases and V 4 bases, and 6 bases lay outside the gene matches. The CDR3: CASSPTSGSFQETQYF. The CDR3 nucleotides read TGTGCCAGCAGCCCGACTAGCGGGAGTTTTCAAGAGACCCAGTACTTC.

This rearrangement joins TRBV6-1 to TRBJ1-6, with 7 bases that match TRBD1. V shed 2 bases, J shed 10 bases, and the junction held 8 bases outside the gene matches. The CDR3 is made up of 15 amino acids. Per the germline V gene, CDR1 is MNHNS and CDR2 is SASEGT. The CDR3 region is CASSENRGGGSPLHF. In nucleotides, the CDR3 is TGTGCCAGCAGTGAAAACAGGGGCGGTGGCTCACCCCTCCACTTT.

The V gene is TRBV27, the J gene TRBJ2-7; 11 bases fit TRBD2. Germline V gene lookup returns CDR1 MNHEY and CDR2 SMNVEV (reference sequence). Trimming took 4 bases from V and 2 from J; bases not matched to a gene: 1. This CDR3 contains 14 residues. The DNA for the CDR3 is TGTGCCAGCAGTTCGGGACTAGCGGCCTACGAGCAGTACTTC. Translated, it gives CASSSGLAAYEQYF.

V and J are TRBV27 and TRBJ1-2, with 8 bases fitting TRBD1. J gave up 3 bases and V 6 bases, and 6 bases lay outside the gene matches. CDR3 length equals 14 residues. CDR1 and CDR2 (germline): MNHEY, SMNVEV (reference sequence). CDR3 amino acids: CASSPGGADYGYTF. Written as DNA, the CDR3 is TGTGCCAGCAGCCCAGGGGGCGCGGACTATGGCTACACCTTC.

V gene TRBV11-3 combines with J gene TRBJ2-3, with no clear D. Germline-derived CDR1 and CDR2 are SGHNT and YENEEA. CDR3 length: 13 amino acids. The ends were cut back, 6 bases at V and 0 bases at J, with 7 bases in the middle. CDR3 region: CASSPGSTDTQYF. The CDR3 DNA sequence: TGTGCCAGCAGTCCCGGGAGCACAGATACGCAGTATTTT.

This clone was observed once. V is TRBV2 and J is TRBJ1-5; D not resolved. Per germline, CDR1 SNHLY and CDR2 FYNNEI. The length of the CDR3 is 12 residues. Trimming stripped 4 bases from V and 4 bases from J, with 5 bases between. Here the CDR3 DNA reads TGTGCCAGCAGTGTCGGGAATCAGCCCCAGCATTTT. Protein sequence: CASSVGNQPQHF.

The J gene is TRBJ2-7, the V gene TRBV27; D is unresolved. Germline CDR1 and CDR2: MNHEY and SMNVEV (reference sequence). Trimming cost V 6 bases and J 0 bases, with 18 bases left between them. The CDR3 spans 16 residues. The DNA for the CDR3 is TGTGCCAGCAGCCGATCGAGAAGTACAAGCTCCTACGAGCAGTACTTC. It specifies CASSRSRSTSSYEQYF.

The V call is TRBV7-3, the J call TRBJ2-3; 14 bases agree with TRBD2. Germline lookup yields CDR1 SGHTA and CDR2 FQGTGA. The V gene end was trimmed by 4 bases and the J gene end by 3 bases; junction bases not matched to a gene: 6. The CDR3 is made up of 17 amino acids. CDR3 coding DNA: TGTGCCAGCAGCTCCGGGACTAGCGGGAGAGGGACAGATACGCAGTATTTT. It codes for CASSSGTSGRGTDTQYF.

CDR3 in amino acids: CASRAPGQVDNEQFF. The CDR3 nucleotides are TGTGCCAGCAGAGCCCCGGGACAGGTAGACAATGAGCAGTTCTTC. The chain couples TRBV28 to TRBJ2-1; 8 bases are shared with TRBD1. Trimming cost V 6 bases and J 5 bases; bases outside gene matches: 9. Germline values: CDR1 MDHEN, CDR2 SYDVKM. The CDR3 is 15 amino acids.

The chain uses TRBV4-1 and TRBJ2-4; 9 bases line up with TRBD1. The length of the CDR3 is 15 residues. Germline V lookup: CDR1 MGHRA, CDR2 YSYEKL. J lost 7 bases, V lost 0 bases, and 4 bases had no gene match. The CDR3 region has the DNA TGCGCCAGCAGCCAAGAGGGGACAGGGCTGAACATTCAGTACTTC. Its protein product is CASSQEGTGLNIQYF.

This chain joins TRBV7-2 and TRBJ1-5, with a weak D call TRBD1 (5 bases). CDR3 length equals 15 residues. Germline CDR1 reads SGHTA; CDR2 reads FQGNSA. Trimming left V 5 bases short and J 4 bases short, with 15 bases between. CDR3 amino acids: CASSLMGTVNQPQHF. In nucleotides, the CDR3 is TGTGCCAGCAGCCTAATGGGGACTGTGAATCAGCCCCAGCATTTT.